The rows below give T cell receptor beta chains drawn from one sample of a study of T-cell memory formation after mild COVID-19. MiXCR was run by TCRdb on the 5' RACE reads, yielding one entry per CDR3 protein. The sample contains more than 75,000 distinct CDR3 sequences, about 14% of which appear only once. The specimen was PBMCs or a T cell subset sorted from them (not recorded which). The origin of the receptors is an adult woman who had mild COVID-19 (a few samples of this study predate the infection). Cell type and time point are not known. Both conserved end residues are part of each CDR3. D genes are given only for firm matches. Expanded clones get a size class; other rows say once, few or many, or leave the size out.

J: TRBJ2-5
V: TRBV20-1
D: TRBD2
size: .
DNA: TGCAGTGCTAGAGCTTCATCTAGCGGCTATCGACTAAGTCAAGAGACCCAGTACTTC
CDR3: CSARASSSGYRLSQETQYF

J: TRBJ2-1
V: TRBV2
D: .
size: few
DNA: TGTGCCAGCAGTGGTGGGAGCTCCTACAATGAGCAGTTCTTC
CDR3: CASSGGSSYNEQFF

J: TRBJ1-1
V: TRBV6-6
D: .
size: .
DNA: TGTGCTTCTCAACGGGTGAACACTGAAGCTTTCTTT
CDR3: CASQRVNTEAFF

J: TRBJ2-3
V: TRBV4-1
D: TRBD2
size: .
DNA: TGCGCCAGCAGCTACAGACTAGCGGGAAGCTCAGATACGCAGTATTTT
CDR3: CASSYRLAGSSDTQYF

J: TRBJ2-1
V: TRBV7-9
D: .
size: many
DNA: TGTGCCAGTTACAGGGCTGGGGTGGACAATGAGCAGTTCTTC
CDR3: CASYRAGVDNEQFF

J: TRBJ2-1
V: TRBV7-8
D: .
size: many
DNA: TGTGCCAGCAGCTTAGTTGGGAATGAGCAGTTCTTC
CDR3: CASSLVGNEQFF

J: TRBJ2-5
V: TRBV4-1
D: TRBD1
size: few
DNA: TGCGCCAGCAGTCAGCCCTACAGGGGACGCAAAGAGACCCAGTACTTC
CDR3: CASSQPYRGRKETQYF

J: TRBJ2-7
V: TRBV30
D: .
size: .
DNA: TGTGCCTCCCAGGACGGCTACGAGCAGTACTTC
CDR3: CASQDGYEQYF

J: TRBJ2-5
V: TRBV7-9
D: TRBD2
size: .
DNA: TGTGCCAGCAGCTTTAGCGGGGGGACGATCCAAGAGACCCAGTACTTC
CDR3: CASSFSGGTIQETQYF

J: TRBJ1-1
V: TRBV5-6
D: .
size: few
DNA: TGTGCCAGCAGCCAGTGGAGTGAAGCTTTCTTT
CDR3: CASSQWSEAFF

J: TRBJ2-5
V: TRBV7-9
D: TRBD2
size: .
DNA: TGTGCCAGCAGCTTAAAGCCCACTAGCGGGATAAGGCGAGAGACCCAGTACTTC
CDR3: CASSLKPTSGIRRETQYF

J: TRBJ1-1
V: TRBV7-9
D: .
size: few
DNA: TGTGCCAGCAGCTTAAATGGGGCTGAAGCTTTCTTT
CDR3: CASSLNGAEAFF

J: TRBJ2-2
V: TRBV2
D: TRBD2
size: once
DNA: TGTGCCAGCATTCACCCGGGACTAGGAGACACCGGGGAGCTGTTTTTT
CDR3: CASIHPGLGDTGELFF

J: TRBJ2-1
V: TRBV13
D: .
size: few
DNA: TGTGCCAGCAGCTCCCCACTTGACAATGAGCAGTTCTTC
CDR3: CASSSPLDNEQFF

J: TRBJ2-2
V: TRBV11-2
D: .
size: few
DNA: TGTGCCAGCAGCTTTCTGGCGGGAATGAACACCGGGGAGCTGTTTTTT
CDR3: CASSFLAGMNTGELFF

J: TRBJ2-1
V: TRBV7-9
D: .
size: .
DNA: TGTGCCAGCAGCCCGGGCCCTCCCGGCTACAATGAGCAGTTCTTC
CDR3: CASSPGPPGYNEQFF

J: TRBJ2-7
V: TRBV7-9
D: .
size: few
DNA: TGTGCCAGCAGCTTAACCAAAAGCTCCTACGAGCAGTACTTC
CDR3: CASSLTKSSYEQYF